This TCR beta chain was recorded in a study of PD-1 blockade in classical Hodgkin lymphoma. Time point meaning: cycle 4 day 1 (C4D1), after less than 7 weeks of nivolumab. Autologous stem cell transplantation was followed by relapse in every patient, and brentuximab vedotin exposure varied. Isolation of CD4+ T cells from thawed PBMCs was performed by magnetic negative selection. TCRdb's table, derived via immunoSEQ multiplex PCR, lists solely in-frame clones and lacks some. The table includes about 30,000 clones, 85% to 90% detected once. The CDR3 extends over 15 amino acids. The V gene end was trimmed by 0 bases and the J gene end by 3 bases; junction bases not matched to a gene: 3. Germline CDR1 MDHEN, CDR2 SYDVKM.

The specimen was CD4+ T cells from blood, collected before the fourth cycle of nivolumab. The receptor was derived from a human donor with classical Hodgkin lymphoma. The chain combines TRBV28 with TRBJ2-7; 9 nucleotides agree with TRBD2. DNA for the CDR3: TGTGCCAGCAGTTTATGGCCTAGCGGGATCTACGAGCAGTACTTC. Residues: CASSLWPSGIYEQYF.